These 29 T cell receptor beta chains originate from one sample sequenced in a study of early T cells in non-severe SARS-CoV-2 infection. One entry per CDR3 protein, called by TCRdb with MiXCR from the 5' RACE reads. In the table there are around 100,000 distinct CDR3 sequences, about 12% of which are singletons. What was sequenced was whole blood. The receptors derive from an adult who was a healthcare worker with PCR-confirmed SARS-CoV-2 infection or an uninfected control (not recorded which).

This clonotype showed up many times. The chain joins TRBV12-5 to TRBJ1-1; 9 bases match TRBD1. This CDR3 has 21 amino acids. V shed 6 bases and J 0 bases; nucleotides not matched to a gene: 23. Germline assignment: CDR1 LGHNT and CDR2 FRNRAP. CDR3 protein: CASGPTLKLTRDRELNTEAFF. As DNA, the CDR3 is TGTGCTAGTGGACCGACACTAAAACTGACCCGGGACAGGGAACTGAACACTGAAGCTTTCTTT.

The chain has TRBV12-3 or TRBV12-4 and TRBJ2-1; D is unclear. Trimming took 1 base from V and 6 from J, leaving 10 bases between them. The CDR3 contains 14 residues. The CDR3 spells CASSLGARGNEQFF. For the CDR3, the DNA is TGTGCCAGCAGTTTAGGGGCCCGCGGCAATGAGCAGTTCTTC.

This clonotype was found many times. The rearrangement links TRBV20-1 to TRBJ2-5; 10 bases map to TRBD2. CDR3 size: 14 residues. The V gene end was trimmed by 1 base and the J gene end by 3 bases; junction bases not matched to a gene: 2. Germline loops: CDR1 DFQATT, CDR2 SNEGSKA (reference sequence). The CDR3 DNA is TGCAGTGCTAGAGCCCTAGCGGGAGAAGAGACCCAGTACTTC. This sequence encodes CSARALAGEETQYF.

The chain uses TRBV4-3 and TRBJ1-1, with D hard to call. Trimming took 2 bases from V and 0 from J, leaving 4 bases between them. The CDR3 runs 13 residues. CDR1 is LGHNA and CDR2 is YSLEER in the germline V gene. CDR3 loop: CASSQTVNTEAFF. CDR3 DNA sequence: TGCGCCAGCAGCCAAACGGTGAACACTGAAGCTTTCTTT.

The chain links TRBV11-2 to TRBJ2-1; 9 positions match TRBD1. The length of the CDR3 is 16 residues. V was pared by 5 bases and J by 3 bases, with 8 bases of the junction left unmatched. CDR1 is SGHAT and CDR2 is FQNNGV in the germline V gene. CDR3 region: CASSLAGTGIYNEQFF. CDR3 sequence (DNA): TGTGCCAGCAGCCTAGCCGGGACAGGGATCTACAATGAGCAGTTCTTC.

This clonotype showed up just once. This rearrangement joins TRBV4-1 to TRBJ1-6; the D gene is possibly TRBD1 (5 bases). V lost 3 bases and J lost 12, with 9 bases in between. CDR3 size: 12 residues. Germline-derived CDR1 and CDR2 are MGHRA and YSYEKL. The CDR3 DNA is TGCGCCAGCAGCCATGAGGGGCTACCCCTCCACTTT. Translated: CASSHEGLPLHF.

The chain links TRBV3-1 to TRBJ2-1; 7 nucleotides agree with TRBD2. The CDR3 runs to 17 residues. The V segment lost 5 bases and the J segment 7 bases; nucleotides outside the gene matches: 17. Germline CDR1 reads LGHDT; CDR2 reads YNNKEL (reference sequence). CDR3 loop: CASSKSLRGLSTNEQFF. CDR3 coding DNA: TGTGCCAGCAGCAAAAGTTTACGGGGACTAAGCACTAATGAGCAGTTCTTC.

The sample holds one count of this clonotype. Given a much more abundant clone one base away, this may be a read error. V usage is TRBV20-1 and J usage is TRBJ1-6; D remains ambiguous. The CDR3 has 15 amino acids. The germline V gene has CDR1 DFQATT and CDR2 SNEGSKA (reference sequence). The CDR3 nucleotides are TGCAGTGCTAGTGTCCGAAGCTCCAATAATTCACCCCTCCACTTT. Protein sequence: CSASVRSSNNSPLHF.

The V and J genes are TRBV5-6 and TRBJ2-2; a possible D gene is TRBD1 (5 bases). V was cut by 3 bases and J by 5 bases, with 14 bases left in between. The CDR3 loop spans 15 amino acids. Germline loops: CDR1 SGHDT, CDR2 YYEEEE. CDR3 bases: TGTGCCAGCAGCTCGGAGACAGCCTCGACCGGGGAGCTGTTTTTT. Amino acid sequence: CASSSETASTGELFF.

The chain recombines TRBV11-3 with TRBJ1-1, with TRBD1 as a possible D gene (5 bases). The ends were cut back, 5 bases at V and 11 bases at J, with 15 bases in the middle. CDR1 and CDR2 (germline): SGHNT, YENEEA. This CDR3 comprises 12 residues. DNA for the CDR3: TGTGCCAGCAGCCCCGGGGGGACGGCGGCTTTCTTT. Translation: CASSPGGTAAFF.

A few counts support this clonotype. This sequence joins TRBV4-1 and TRBJ2-2, with D possibly TRBD1 on 6 matching bases. V was clipped by 2 bases and J by 1 base, with 14 bases between them. Germline CDR1 MGHRA, CDR2 YSYEKL. This CDR3 spans 17 amino acids. The CDR3 loop reads CASSQSIGGLNTGELFF. DNA for the CDR3: TGCGCCAGCAGCCAATCTATAGGGGGTTTGAACACCGGGGAGCTGTTTTTT.

The rearrangement joins TRBV5-1 to TRBJ2-5; 8 bases fit TRBD2. Unmatched junction bases numbered 4, after V lost 0 bases and J lost 0 bases. Germline assignment: CDR1 SGHRS and CDR2 YFSETQ. The CDR3 loop spans 16 amino acids. CDR3 protein: CASSLDGGRYQETQYF. The CDR3 DNA follows: TGCGCCAGCAGCTTGGACGGCGGGAGGTACCAAGAGACCCAGTACTTC.

This clonotype was counted ten times or more. The chain combines TRBV20-1 with TRBJ2-1; TRBD2 matches 11 bases. This CDR3 has 15 residues. Germline V gives CDR1 DFQATT, CDR2 SNEGSKA (reference sequence). J was trimmed by 6 bases and V by 5 bases; bases with no gene match: 9. The CDR3 sequence is CSAYIGTSGINEQFF. Written as DNA, the CDR3 is TGCAGTGCTTACATCGGGACTAGCGGTATCAATGAGCAGTTCTTC.

The V gene is TRBV4-1, the J gene TRBJ2-1; unclear D gene. CDR1 and CDR2 from the germline V gene are MGHRA and YSYEKL. Trimming left V 2 bases short and J 5 bases short, with 10 bases between. This CDR3 has 14 amino acids. CDR3 region: CASSQFQLHNEQFF. As DNA, the CDR3 is TGCGCCAGCAGCCAATTCCAACTCCACAATGAGCAGTTCTTC.

This clonotype has only a few counts. The J gene is TRBJ2-3, the V gene TRBV28; 10 nucleotides line up with TRBD1. Germline V lookup: CDR1 MDHEN, CDR2 SYDVKM. V was clipped by 8 bases and J by 5 bases; unmatched bases: 4. The CDR3 contains 13 residues. The CDR3 bases are TGTGCCAGCGCGGGACAGGGGTTAGATACGCAGTATTTT. It specifies CASAGQGLDTQYF.

This clonotype was seen repeatedly, ten times or more. The CDR3 region is CASSFRTASNSGANVLTF. As DNA, the CDR3 is TGTGCCAGCAGTTTCCGGACAGCCTCCAACTCTGGGGCCAACGTCCTGACTTTC. The J gene is TRBJ2-6, the V gene TRBV28; possible D gene TRBD1, 6 bases. The ends were cut back, 3 bases at V and 0 bases at J, with 15 bases in the middle. The CDR3 is 18 amino acids. CDR1 and CDR2 (germline): MDHEN, SYDVKM.

This clonotype was picked up a small number of times. An end of the junction does not agree with germline; a read error may underlie this. The chain recombines TRBV2 with TRBJ2-7, with TRBD2 matching over 10 bases. The CDR3 length is 14 residues. From germline, CDR1 is SNHLY and CDR2 FYNNEI. The chain's CDR3 is CASSELKLAGGHWF. Here the CDR3 DNA reads TGTGCCAGCAGTGAACTAAAGTTAGCGGGAGGACATTGGTTC.

This clonotype appeared a few times. V is TRBV7-2 and J is TRBJ2-3; TRBD2 might be the D (5 bases). The V gene lost 0 bases and the J gene lost 2 bases, with 9 bases spanning the gap. CDR3 length: 15 amino acids. The germline gives CDR1 SGHTA, CDR2 FQGNSA. DNA for the CDR3: TGTGCCAGCAGCTTAGCGGGAGCGGTCACAGATACGCAGTATTTT. Amino acid sequence: CASSLAGAVTDTQYF.

This clonotype was found many times. The rearrangement joins TRBV7-8 to TRBJ2-7; D is perhaps TRBD2 (6 bases). Deletions cut 1 base from V and 5 bases from J, with 27 bases between. Germline CDR1 and CDR2: SGHVS and FQNEAQ. The CDR3 spans 19 residues. The CDR3 region is CASSLVRPGPGGPLHEQYF. CDR3 DNA sequence: TGTGCCAGCAGCTTAGTTCGTCCCGGCCCCGGGGGTCCCTTACACGAGCAGTACTTC.

The V and J genes are TRBV28 and TRBJ2-5; D might be TRBD1 (5 bases). The V and J ends lost 5 bases and 2 bases respectively, with 18 bases between them. CDR1 and CDR2 from the germline V gene are MDHEN and SYDVKM. CDR3 length equals 16 residues. The CDR3, as DNA: TGTGCCAGCAGTAGTTCGTGGGGCCTCGGACAAGAGACCCAGTACTTC. As protein: CASSSSWGLGQETQYF.

The J gene is TRBJ2-2, the V gene TRBV20-1; D possibly corresponds to TRBD2 (6 bases). The CDR3 is 15 amino acids. The V gene lost 5 bases and the J gene lost 6 bases, with 19 bases spanning the gap. Germline V gene data show CDR1 as DFQATT and CDR2 as SNEGSKA (reference sequence). The CDR3 sequence is CSAPLTREMAGELFF. The CDR3, as DNA: TGCAGTGCTCCCTTGACGCGGGAAATGGCCGGGGAGCTGTTTTTT.

This clonotype has ten or more counts. The chain has TRBV7-6 and TRBJ2-2; 12 nucleotides agree with TRBD2. This CDR3 is built from 18 residues. CDR1 SGHVS and CDR2 FNYEAQ come from the germline V gene. Losses at the gene ends were 5 bases for V and 2 bases for J; bases not matched to a gene: 9. Here the CDR3 reads CASSAIPGLAGNTGELFF. CDR3 sequence (DNA): TGTGCCAGCAGCGCTATCCCCGGACTAGCGGGAAACACCGGGGAGCTGTTTTTT.

The table lists this clonotype with many counts. The chain combines TRBV11-2 with TRBJ2-1; D might be TRBD1 or TRBD2, each matching 5 bases. The V gene lost 5 bases and the J gene lost 9 bases, with 11 bases spanning the gap. The CDR3 length is 12 residues. Germline CDR1 reads SGHAT; CDR2 reads FQNNGV. CDR3 DNA: TGTGCCAGCAGCCTGGGACGGGTTGAGCAGTTCTTC. This gives the protein CASSLGRVEQFF.

This clonotype was detected a few times. The chain couples TRBV12-3 or TRBV12-4 to TRBJ1-3; TRBD1 might be the D (5 bases). The CDR3 spans 16 residues. V was clipped by 7 bases and J by 0 bases, with 16 bases between them. CDR3 in DNA: TGTGCCAGCACCCTATCACAGGTTTTCTCTGGAAACACCATATATTTT. It yields the protein CASTLSQVFSGNTIYF.

The table lists this clonotype with many counts. J is TRBJ2-7 and V is TRBV7-2; D may correspond to TRBD1 or TRBD2 (5 bases each). Trimming removed 3 bases at V and 0 bases at J, with 12 bases between. The germline gives CDR1 SGHTA, CDR2 FQGNSA. The CDR3 is 15 amino acids. CDR3 protein: CASSLIRDASYEQYF. CDR3 sequence (DNA): TGTGCCAGCAGCTTGATCCGGGACGCCTCCTACGAGCAGTACTTC.

In its sample, this clonotype was seen a few times. The chain joins TRBV12-3 or TRBV12-4 to TRBJ2-5; D ambiguous. V was shortened by 5 bases and J by 2 bases, with 9 bases between the two germline ends. The CDR3 has 13 amino acids. The CDR3 protein is CASSGSVQETQYF. The DNA of the CDR3 is TGTGCCAGCAGTGGCTCGGTGCAAGAGACCCAGTACTTC.

This clonotype appeared many times. This chain links TRBV6-1 with TRBJ1-5, with a tentative D call TRBD1 (5 bases). V was shortened by 3 bases and J by 5 bases, with 14 bases between the two germline ends. CDR1 and CDR2 from the germline V gene are MNHNS and SASEGT. CDR3 length: 15 residues. CDR3 protein: CASSEATGVHQPQHF. The CDR3 DNA reads TGTGCCAGCAGTGAGGCTACAGGAGTTCATCAGCCCCAGCATTTT.

This clonotype was detected only a few times. The chain combines TRBV7-2 with TRBJ1-1; tentative D call: TRBD1 (5 bases). The CDR3 contains 16 residues. Trimming pared 5 bases from V and 6 bases from J, leaving 22 bases between. CDR1 is SGHTA and CDR2 is FQGNSA in the germline V gene. CDR3 region: CASSPRDRSGMAEAFF. Here the CDR3 DNA reads TGTGCCAGCAGCCCCCGGGACCGCTCCGGAATGGCTGAAGCTTTCTTT.

The chain recombines TRBV18 with TRBJ2-7, with TRBD2 matching over 15 bases. Losses at the gene ends were 2 bases for V and 0 bases for J; bases not matched to a gene: 5. Germline V gene data show CDR1 as KGHSH and CDR2 as LQKENI. The CDR3 length is 18 residues. CDR3 sequence (DNA): TGTGCCAGCTCACCAAGGACTAGCGGGGGGGGTTCCTCCTACGAGCAGTACTTC. Amino acid sequence: CASSPRTSGGGSSYEQYF.